This entry lists 4 T cell receptor beta chains sequenced from one sample in a study of T-cell memory formation after mild COVID-19. TCRdb itself ran the 5' RACE reads through MiXCR, one entry per CDR3 protein. This table holds 210,000 or so distinct CDR3 sequences, under 12% found once. The material sequenced was PBMCs or a T cell subset sorted from them (not recorded which). Receptor source: a man aged 18-30 years who had mild COVID-19 (a few samples of this study predate the infection). Cell type and time point are not known.

In this sample, this clonotype turned up many times. The chain employs TRBV6-6 and TRBJ2-3; either TRBD1 or TRBD2 may fit D (5 bases each). Germline V gene lookup returns CDR1 MNHNY and CDR2 SVGAGI (reference sequence). V shed 1 base and J shed 6 bases, with 11 bases lying between them. The CDR3 consists of 14 residues. CDR3 region: CASSYWGERDTQYF. The CDR3 nucleotides are TGTGCCAGCAGTTACTGGGGCGAGCGGGATACGCAGTATTTT.

This clonotype was observed a handful of times. This chain connects TRBV7-9 to TRBJ2-5; D unclear. Germline V gene lookup returns CDR1 SEHNR and CDR2 FQNEAQ (reference sequence). Trimming shortened V by 2 bases and J by 2 bases, and 6 bases separated the two germline ends. The CDR3 has 13 amino acids. CDR3 amino acids: CASSLFNQETQYF. The CDR3 DNA follows: TGTGCCAGCAGCTTATTCAATCAAGAGACCCAGTACTTC.

The V call is TRBV10-3, the J call TRBJ2-7; possible D gene TRBD1, 7 bases. The germline CDR1 and CDR2 sequences are ENHRY and SYGVKD. CDR3 size: 11 residues. The V end lost 5 bases, the J end lost 6 bases, and 8 bases lay between the germline ends. This chain's CDR3 is CAISQGGEQYF. CDR3 DNA sequence: TGTGCCATCAGTCAGGGGGGCGAGCAGTACTTC.

This chain links TRBV3-1 with TRBJ2-1; 10 nucleotides match TRBD2. V shed 1 base and J 4 bases; nucleotides not matched to a gene: 4. The CDR3 is 16 amino acids. The germline gives CDR1 LGHDT, CDR2 YNNKEL (reference sequence). CDR3 protein: CASSQGASGGYNEQFF. CDR3 sequence (DNA): TGTGCCAGCAGCCAAGGGGCTAGCGGGGGATACAATGAGCAGTTCTTC.